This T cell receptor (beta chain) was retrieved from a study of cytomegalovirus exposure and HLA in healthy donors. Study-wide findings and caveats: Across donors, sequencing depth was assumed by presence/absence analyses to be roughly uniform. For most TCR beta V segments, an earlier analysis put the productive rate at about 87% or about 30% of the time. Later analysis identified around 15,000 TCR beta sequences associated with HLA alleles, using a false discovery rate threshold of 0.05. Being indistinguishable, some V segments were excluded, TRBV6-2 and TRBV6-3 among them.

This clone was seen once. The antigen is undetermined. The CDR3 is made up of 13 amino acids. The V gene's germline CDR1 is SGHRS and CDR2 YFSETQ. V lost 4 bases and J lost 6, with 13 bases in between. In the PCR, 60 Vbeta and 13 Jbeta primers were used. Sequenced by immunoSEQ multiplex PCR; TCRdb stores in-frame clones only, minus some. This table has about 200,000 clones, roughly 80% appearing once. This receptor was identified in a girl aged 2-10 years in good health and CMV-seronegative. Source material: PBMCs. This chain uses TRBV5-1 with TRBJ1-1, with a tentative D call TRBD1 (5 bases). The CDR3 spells CASSLPGIAEAFF. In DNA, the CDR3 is TGCGCCAGCAGCCTACCAGGGATCGCTGAAGCTTTCTTT.